This TCR beta chain stems from a study of blood T cell repertoires in COVID-19. Generated by immunoSEQ multiplex PCR, the TCRdb table keeps only in-frame clones and is missing some. Among more than 250,000 clones listed, approximately 85% were seen once. The germline V and J ends were trimmed by 3 bases and 3 bases, with 12 bases remaining between them. The length of the CDR3 is 14 residues. Germline CDR1 SGDLS, CDR2 YYNGEE. This TCR derives from a man younger than 45 who had recovered from COVID-19. Sequencing was performed on PBMCs or T cells enriched from blood (not recorded which). The chain couples TRBV9 to TRBJ1-2, with D unclear. The CDR3 sequence: CASSGSGNHYGYTF. The CDR3 DNA sequence: TGTGCCAGCAGCGGAAGCGGGAACCACTATGGCTACACCTTC. The variable domain in full, completed from reference TRBV9 and TRBJ1-2, reads DSGVTQTPKHLITATGQRVTLRCSPRSGDLSVYWYQQSLDQGLQFLIQYYNGEERAKGNILERFSAQQFPDLHSELNLSSLELGDSALYFCASSGSGNHYGYTFGSGTRLTVV.